These T cell receptor beta chains were read from a single sample in a study of neurological immune-mediated disorders. TCRdb re-called the 5' RACE reads with MiXCR, one entry per CDR3 protein. The table has tens of thousands of distinct CDR3 sequences, roughly an eighth seen once. The sample comprised PBMCs. The receptors were gathered from a woman in her fifties or sixties with HTLV-1-associated myelopathy (HAM/TSP). Both conserved end residues are trimmed from each CDR3.

v_call: TRBV12-3/TRBV12-4; cdr3_length: 10; cdr3_aa: ASSLRPKEQY
v_call: TRBV4-2; cdr3_length: 15; cdr3_aa: ASSFRTGDPRGYEQY
v_call: TRBV18; cdr3_length: 15; cdr3_aa: AISPGGGQSTNEKLF
v_call: TRBV15; cdr3_length: 12; cdr3_aa: ATSRTGVNTEAF
v_call: TRBV5-1; cdr3_length: 11; cdr3_aa: ASSKDGSYEQY
v_call: TRBV29-1; cdr3_length: 12; cdr3_aa: SVGDRSSYNEQF
v_call: TRBV5-1; cdr3_length: 10; cdr3_aa: ASSFENTEAF
v_call: TRBV7-2; cdr3_length: 14; cdr3_aa: ASSPQAGAAYNEQF
v_call: TRBV3-1; cdr3_length: 13; cdr3_aa: ASSQASGRRETQY
v_call: TRBV11-1; cdr3_length: 12; cdr3_aa: ASSLSTGRAEAF
v_call: TRBV12-3/TRBV12-4; cdr3_length: 15; cdr3_aa: ASSLDVEGSVYNEQF
v_call: TRBV20-1; cdr3_length: 12; cdr3_aa: SAQRTGLTYEQY
v_call: TRBV6-1; cdr3_length: 14; cdr3_aa: ASKQGALYGSGELF
v_call: TRBV20-1; cdr3_length: 12; cdr3_aa: SASFGTPDQPQH
v_call: TRBV5-1; cdr3_length: 11; cdr3_aa: ASSLGTGLGYT
v_call: TRBV7-8; cdr3_length: 14; cdr3_aa: ASSPRPSVGHNEQF
v_call: TRBV5-1; cdr3_length: 12; cdr3_aa: ASSWGQGGNEQF
v_call: TRBV25-1; cdr3_length: 13; cdr3_aa: ASTASGTTQETQY
v_call: TRBV5-1; cdr3_length: 13; cdr3_aa: ASSLVGTGKETQY
v_call: TRBV20-1; cdr3_length: 9; cdr3_aa: SAREGRQRY
v_call: TRBV5-1; cdr3_length: 14; cdr3_aa: ASSAYRGSSNQPQH
v_call: TRBV20-1; cdr3_length: 13; cdr3_aa: SVSPFLGMENIQY
v_call: TRBV5-1; cdr3_length: 13; cdr3_aa: ASSKRGGANNEQF
v_call: TRBV20-1; cdr3_length: 13; cdr3_aa: SARAEGGASYEQY
v_call: TRBV20-1; cdr3_length: 11; cdr3_aa: SMHSGPHNEQF
v_call: TRBV5-1; cdr3_length: 11; cdr3_aa: ASSQGGTGVLF
v_call: TRBV24-1; cdr3_length: 12; cdr3_aa: ATSGKDRDYGYT
v_call: TRBV19; cdr3_length: 14; cdr3_aa: ASSLGTGASSYEQY
v_call: TRBV29-1; cdr3_length: 11; cdr3_aa: SVSPGQVYEQY
v_call: TRBV7-2; cdr3_length: 13; cdr3_aa: ASRQLAGGYNEQF
v_call: TRBV12-3/TRBV12-4; cdr3_length: 11; cdr3_aa: ASSWGMQETQY
v_call: TRBV12-3/TRBV12-4; cdr3_length: 11; cdr3_aa: ASMLGSNQPQH
v_call: TRBV6-2/TRBV6-3; cdr3_length: 9; cdr3_aa: ASSEMYEQY
v_call: TRBV6-5; cdr3_length: 12; cdr3_aa: ASSRRPGTYEQY
v_call: TRBV5-4; cdr3_length: 16; cdr3_aa: ASSPGLAGISSYNEQF
v_call: TRBV5-6; cdr3_length: 9; cdr3_aa: ASSHSLEQY
v_call: TRBV5-1; cdr3_length: 12; cdr3_aa: ASSQTSPYNEQF
v_call: TRBV12-3/TRBV12-4; cdr3_length: 13; cdr3_aa: ASTRRLAGYNEQF
v_call: TRBV29-1; cdr3_length: 11; cdr3_aa: SVAFVRRETQY
v_call: TRBV20-1; cdr3_length: 9; cdr3_aa: SVRPRDEQF
v_call: TRBV20-1; cdr3_length: 14; cdr3_aa: SAAMFGASSSYEQY
v_call: TRBV18; cdr3_length: 13; cdr3_aa: ASSLGTTNIGELF
v_call: TRBV10-3; cdr3_length: 12; cdr3_aa: AIRTTGDTGELF
v_call: TRBV6-1; cdr3_length: 11; cdr3_aa: ASSRVSAGEQF
v_call: TRBV5-1; cdr3_length: 12; cdr3_aa: ASSLDEGRRLAL
v_call: TRBV20-1; cdr3_length: 13; cdr3_aa: SARDPARAYNEQF